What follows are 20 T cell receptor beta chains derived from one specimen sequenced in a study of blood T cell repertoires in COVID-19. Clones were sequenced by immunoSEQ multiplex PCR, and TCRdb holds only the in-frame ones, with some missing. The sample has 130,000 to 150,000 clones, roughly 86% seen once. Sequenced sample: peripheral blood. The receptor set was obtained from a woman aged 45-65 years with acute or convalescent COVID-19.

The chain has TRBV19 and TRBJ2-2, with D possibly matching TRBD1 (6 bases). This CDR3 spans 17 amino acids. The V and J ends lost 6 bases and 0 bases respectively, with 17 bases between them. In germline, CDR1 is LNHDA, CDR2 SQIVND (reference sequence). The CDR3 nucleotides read TGTGCCAGTAGAATGGGCAGGGGCTACCCGAACACCGGGGAGCTGTTTTTT. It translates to CASRMGRGYPNTGELFF.

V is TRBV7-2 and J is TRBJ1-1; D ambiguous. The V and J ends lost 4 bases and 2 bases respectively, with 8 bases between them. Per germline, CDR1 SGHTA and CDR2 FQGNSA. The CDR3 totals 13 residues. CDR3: CASSWPGNTEAFF. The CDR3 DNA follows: TGTGCCAGCAGCTGGCCTGGTAACACTGAAGCTTTCTTT. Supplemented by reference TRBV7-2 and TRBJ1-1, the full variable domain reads GAGVSQSPSNKVTEKGKDVELRCDPISGHTALYWYRQSLGQGLEFLIYFQGNSAPDKSGLPSDRFSAERTGGSVSTLTIQRTQQEDSAVYLCASSWPGNTEAFFGQGTRLTVV.

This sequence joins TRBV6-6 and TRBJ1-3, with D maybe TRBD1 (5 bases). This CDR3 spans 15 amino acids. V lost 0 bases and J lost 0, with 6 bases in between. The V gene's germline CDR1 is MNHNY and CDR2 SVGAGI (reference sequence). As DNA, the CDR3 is TGTGCCAGCAGTTACTCCAGGGACTCTGGAAACACCATATATTTT. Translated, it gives CASSYSRDSGNTIYF.

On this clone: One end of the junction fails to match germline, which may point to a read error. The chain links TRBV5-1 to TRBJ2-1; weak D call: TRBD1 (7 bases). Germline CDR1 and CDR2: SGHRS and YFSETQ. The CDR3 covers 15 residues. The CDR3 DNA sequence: TGCGCCAGCACCTTGGGGTCAGGGGGGTACAATGAGCAGTTCTTC. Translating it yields CASTLGSGGYNEQFF.

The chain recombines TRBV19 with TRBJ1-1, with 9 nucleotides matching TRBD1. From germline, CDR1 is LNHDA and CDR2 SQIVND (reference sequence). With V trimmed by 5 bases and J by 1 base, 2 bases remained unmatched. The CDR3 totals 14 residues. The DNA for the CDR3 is TGTGCCAGTAGTCCGGGACAGGGGAACACTGAAGCTTTCTTT. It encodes CASSPGQGNTEAFF.

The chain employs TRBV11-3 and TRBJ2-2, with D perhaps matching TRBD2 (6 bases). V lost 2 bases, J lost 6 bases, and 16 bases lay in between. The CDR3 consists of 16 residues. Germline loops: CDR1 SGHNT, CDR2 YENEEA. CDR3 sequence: CASSLSGLTVAGELFF. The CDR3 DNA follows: TGTGCCAGCAGCTTATCGGGACTCACTGTGGCCGGGGAGCTGTTTTTT.

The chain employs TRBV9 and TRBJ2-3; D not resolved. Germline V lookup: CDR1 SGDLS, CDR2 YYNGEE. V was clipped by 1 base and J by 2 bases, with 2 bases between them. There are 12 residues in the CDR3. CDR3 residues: CASSVHTDTQYF. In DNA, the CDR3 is TGTGCCAGCAGCGTACACACAGATACGCAGTATTTT.

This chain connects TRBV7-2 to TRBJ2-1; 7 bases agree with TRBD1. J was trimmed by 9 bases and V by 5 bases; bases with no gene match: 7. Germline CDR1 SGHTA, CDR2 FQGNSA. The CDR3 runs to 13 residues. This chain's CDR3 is CASSVPQGTEQFF. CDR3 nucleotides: TGTGCCAGCAGCGTACCACAGGGGACTGAGCAGTTCTTC.

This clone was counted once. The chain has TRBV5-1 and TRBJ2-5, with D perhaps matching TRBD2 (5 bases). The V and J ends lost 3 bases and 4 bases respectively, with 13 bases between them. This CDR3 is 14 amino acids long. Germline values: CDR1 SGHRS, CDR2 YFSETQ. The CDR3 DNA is TGCGCCAGCAGCTCAACGGGGTACCTAGAGACCCAGTACTTC. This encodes CASSSTGYLETQYF.

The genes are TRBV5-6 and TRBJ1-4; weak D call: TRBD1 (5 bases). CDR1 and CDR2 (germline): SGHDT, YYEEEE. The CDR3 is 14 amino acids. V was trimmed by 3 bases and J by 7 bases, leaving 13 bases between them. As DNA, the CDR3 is TGTGCCAGCAGCTCGGAGGGGTCTGGTGAAAAACTGTTTTTT. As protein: CASSSEGSGEKLFF.

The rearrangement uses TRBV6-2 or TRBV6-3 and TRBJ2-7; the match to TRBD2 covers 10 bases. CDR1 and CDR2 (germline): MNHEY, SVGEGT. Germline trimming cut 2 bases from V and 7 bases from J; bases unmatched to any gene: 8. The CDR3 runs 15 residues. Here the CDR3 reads CASSYKSGGAPEQYF. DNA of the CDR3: TGTGCCAGCAGTTACAAGAGCGGGGGGGCGCCGGAGCAGTACTTC.

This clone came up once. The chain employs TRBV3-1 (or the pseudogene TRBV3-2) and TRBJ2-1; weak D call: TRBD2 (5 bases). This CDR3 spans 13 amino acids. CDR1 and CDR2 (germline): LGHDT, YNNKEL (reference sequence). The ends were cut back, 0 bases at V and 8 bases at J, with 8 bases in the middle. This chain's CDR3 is CASSQELADEQFF. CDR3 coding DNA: TGTGCCAGCAGCCAAGAGCTAGCCGATGAGCAGTTCTTC.

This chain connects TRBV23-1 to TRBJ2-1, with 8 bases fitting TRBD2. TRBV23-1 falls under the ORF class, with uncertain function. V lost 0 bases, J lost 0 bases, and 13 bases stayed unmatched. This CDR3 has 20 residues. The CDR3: CASSQSYGGGKPSSYNEQFF. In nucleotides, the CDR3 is TGCGCCAGCAGTCAATCGTACGGGGGGGGTAAACCCAGCTCCTACAATGAGCAGTTCTTC.

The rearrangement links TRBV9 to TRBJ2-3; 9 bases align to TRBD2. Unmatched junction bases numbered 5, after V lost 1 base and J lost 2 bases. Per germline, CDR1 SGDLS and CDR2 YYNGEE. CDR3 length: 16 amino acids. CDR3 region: CASSVQAGGNTDTQYF. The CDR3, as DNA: TGTGCCAGCAGCGTACAGGCGGGGGGGAACACAGATACGCAGTATTTT.

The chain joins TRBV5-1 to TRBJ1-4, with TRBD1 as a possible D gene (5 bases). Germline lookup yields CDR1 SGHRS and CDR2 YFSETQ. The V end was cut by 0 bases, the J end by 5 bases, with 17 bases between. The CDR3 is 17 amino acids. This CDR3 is CASSLGPWGGENEKLFF. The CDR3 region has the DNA TGCGCCAGCAGCTTGGGCCCCTGGGGGGGGGAGAATGAAAAACTGTTTTTT.

This chain's CDR3 is CASSLNPGLAGQETQYF. The CDR3 coding sequence is TGCGCCAGCAGCTTGAACCCGGGACTAGCGGGCCAAGAGACCCAGTACTTC. The chain links TRBV5-1 to TRBJ2-5, with 12 bases aligning to TRBD2. V lost 1 base, J lost 1 base, and 5 bases stayed unmatched. CDR3 length equals 17 residues. Germline V CDR1 and CDR2: SGHRS, YFSETQ.

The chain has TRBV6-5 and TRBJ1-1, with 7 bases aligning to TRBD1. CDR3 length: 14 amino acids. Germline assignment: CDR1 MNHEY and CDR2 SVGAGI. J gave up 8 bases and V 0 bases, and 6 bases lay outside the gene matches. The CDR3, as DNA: TGTGCCAGCAGTTACTCCCTACAGGGGCGCGAAGCTTTCTTT. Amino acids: CASSYSLQGREAFF.

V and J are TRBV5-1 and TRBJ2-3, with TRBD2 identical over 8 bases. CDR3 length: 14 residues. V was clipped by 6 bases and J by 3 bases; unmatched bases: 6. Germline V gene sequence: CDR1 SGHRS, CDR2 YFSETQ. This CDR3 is CASMTGGRTDTQYF. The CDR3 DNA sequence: TGCGCCAGCATGACGGGAGGGAGGACAGATACGCAGTATTTT.

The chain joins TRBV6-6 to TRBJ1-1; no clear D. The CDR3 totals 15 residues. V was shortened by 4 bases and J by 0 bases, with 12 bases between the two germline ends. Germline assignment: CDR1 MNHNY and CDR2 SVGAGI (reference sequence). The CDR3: CASSSLPDMNTEAFF. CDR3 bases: TGTGCCAGCAGTTCGCTCCCTGACATGAACACTGAAGCTTTCTTT.

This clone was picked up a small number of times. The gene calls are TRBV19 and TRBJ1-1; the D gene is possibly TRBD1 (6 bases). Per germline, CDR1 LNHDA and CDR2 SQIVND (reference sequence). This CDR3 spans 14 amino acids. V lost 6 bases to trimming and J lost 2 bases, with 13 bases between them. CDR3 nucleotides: TGTGCCAGTAGCGTACAGGGTTATAACACTGAAGCTTTCTTT. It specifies CASSVQGYNTEAFF.